One T cell receptor beta chain is described in this entry. This specimen comes from a study of OX40 agonist ivuxolimab in advanced cancers. TCRdb's copy holds only in-frame clones and misses some; the assay was immunoSEQ multiplex PCR. This sample carries around 69,000 clones, 85% to 90% of them seen once, and the ten largest clones take 5.5% to 6.5%. CDR3 length: 16 amino acids. V shed 1 base and J shed 3 bases, with 15 bases lying between them. Germline V gene data show CDR1 as SGHAT and CDR2 as FQNNGV. The chain recombines TRBV11-2 with TRBJ1-1; possibly TRBD1 for D (5 bases). This TCR was sampled from an adult with an advanced solid tumor such as melanoma, head and neck, liver or kidney cancer. This specimen was CD4+ or CD8+ T cells sorted from blood, taken in a trial of the OX40 agonist ivuxolimab. The CDR3 region has the DNA TGTGCCAGCAGCTTAGGCTCAGGGTATAGGGACACTGAAGCTTTCTTT. Its protein product is CASSLGSGYRDTEAFF.